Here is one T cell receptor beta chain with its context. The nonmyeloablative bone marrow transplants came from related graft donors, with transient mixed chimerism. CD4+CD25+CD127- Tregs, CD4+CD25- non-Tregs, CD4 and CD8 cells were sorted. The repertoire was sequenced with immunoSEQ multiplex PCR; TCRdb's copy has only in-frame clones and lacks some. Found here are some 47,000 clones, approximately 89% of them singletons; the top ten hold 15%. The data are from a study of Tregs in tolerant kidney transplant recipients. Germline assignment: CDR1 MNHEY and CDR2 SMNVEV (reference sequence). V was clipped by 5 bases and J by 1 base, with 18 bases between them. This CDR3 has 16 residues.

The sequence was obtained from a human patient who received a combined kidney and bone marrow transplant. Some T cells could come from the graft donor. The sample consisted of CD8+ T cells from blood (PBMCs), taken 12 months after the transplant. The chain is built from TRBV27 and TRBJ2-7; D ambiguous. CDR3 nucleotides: TGTGCCAGCAGTCCATCATTGAGTCCCCAATCCTACGAGCAGTACTTC. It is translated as CASSPSLSPQSYEQYF.